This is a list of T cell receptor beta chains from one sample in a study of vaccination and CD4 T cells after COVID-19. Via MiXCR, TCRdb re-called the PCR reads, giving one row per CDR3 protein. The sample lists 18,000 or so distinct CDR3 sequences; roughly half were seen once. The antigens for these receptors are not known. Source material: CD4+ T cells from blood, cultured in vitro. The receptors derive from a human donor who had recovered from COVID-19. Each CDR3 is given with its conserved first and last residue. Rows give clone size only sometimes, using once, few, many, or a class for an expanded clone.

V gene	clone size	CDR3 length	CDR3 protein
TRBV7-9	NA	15	CASSLGTEQNYGYTF
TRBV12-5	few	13	CASATGRTIEAFF
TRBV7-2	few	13	CASSLGLTDTQYF
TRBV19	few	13	CASNEGVPHGYTF
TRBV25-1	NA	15	CASSESTGWRNTIYF
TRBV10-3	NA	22	CAISEGRGGLRGRRDNGYEQYF
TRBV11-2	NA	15	CASSSYGGTYNEQFF
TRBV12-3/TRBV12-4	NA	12	CASRAQNYGYTF
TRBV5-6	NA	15	CASSLPGDRSYEQYF
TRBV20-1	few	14	CSAHPDRGTGELFF